The 27 T cell receptor beta chains below come from one sample, sequenced in a study of blood T cells in healthy people across ages. The second PCR ran about 6 to 11 cycles with a sample-barcoded 5' primer and J-beta primers. From the 5' RACE reads, TCRdb called clonotypes with MiXCR, one entry per CDR3 protein. The sample lists 1,300,000 or so distinct CDR3 sequences, roughly 59% occurring once. Sequenced sample: blood. The receptors shown here come from a man between 18 and 35 years old in good health.

Notes on this clonotype: A junction boundary mismatches the germline segment, possibly from a read error. The V and J genes are TRBV5-1 and TRBJ2-7; 7 bases are a match to TRBD1. Germline V lookup: CDR1 SGHRS, CDR2 YFSETQ. The CDR3 is made up of 15 amino acids. CDR3 residues: CASSFTTGISSEQYF. The CDR3 nucleotides are TGCGCCAGCAGCTTTACGACAGGGATCTCCTCCGAGCAGTACTTC.

V and J are TRBV6-5 and TRBJ1-5; D perhaps matches TRBD1 (5 bases). This CDR3 is built from 13 residues. Germline V gene lookup returns CDR1 MNHEY and CDR2 SVGAGI. Trimming shortened V by 0 bases and J by 5 bases, and 5 bases separated the two germline ends. DNA for the CDR3: TGTGCCAGCAGTTACTCGACAGATCAGCCCCAGCATTTT. Protein: CASSYSTDQPQHF.

The chain has TRBV29-1 and TRBJ1-2; 7 nucleotides match TRBD1. Per germline, CDR1 SQVTM and CDR2 ANQGSEA. Trimming at V came to 1 base and at J to 4 bases, leaving 6 bases not matched to a gene. This CDR3 comprises 14 residues. CDR3 bases: TGCAGCGTTGAAGGGTCAGGGGGATTCTATGGCTACACCTTC. Protein sequence: CSVEGSGGFYGYTF.

V is TRBV11-2 and J is TRBJ2-7; possibly TRBD2 for D (6 bases). The end of the DNA fits TRBJ2-5 better, so the J call may be wrong. Germline-derived CDR1 and CDR2 are SGHAT and FQNNGV. The CDR3 is made up of 16 amino acids. CDR3 in DNA: TGTGCCAGCAGCCCGGGGGTTGTTGGGGGTGAAGAGACCCAGTACTTC. Its translation: CASSPGVVGGEETQYF.

The chain has TRBV5-1 and TRBJ1-2; unclear D gene. CDR1 and CDR2 from the germline V gene are SGHRS and YFSETQ. The CDR3 loop spans 16 amino acids. V dropped 1 base and J dropped 6 bases, with 19 bases sitting between them. CDR3 loop: CASSLYGEAVSDGYTF. The CDR3 coding sequence is TGCGCCAGCAGCTTGTACGGGGAAGCTGTGTCTGATGGCTACACCTTC.

The V and J genes are TRBV2 and TRBJ2-3, with TRBD1 matching 7 bases. Trimming removed 5 bases from V and 4 bases from J; junction bases left unmatched: 9. The CDR3 spans 15 residues. Germline CDR1 is SNHLY and CDR2 is FYNNEI. DNA for the CDR3: TGTGCCAGCAGTCATAAAGGACAGGCCCCAGATACGCAGTATTTT. Amino acid sequence: CASSHKGQAPDTQYF.

The chain carries TRBV6-1 and TRBJ2-1; no clear D gene. The CDR3 consists of 13 residues. V was clipped by 8 bases and J by 6 bases, with 14 bases between them. Germline CDR1 and CDR2: MNHNS and SASEGT. In DNA form, the CDR3 reads TGTGCCAGCCTGGCGTCCGCGGCCAATGAGCAGTTCTTC. This gives the protein CASLASAANEQFF.

In this sample, this clonotype turned up a few times. The V gene is TRBV6-2 or TRBV6-3, the J gene TRBJ2-7, with unresolved D. CDR1 and CDR2 from the germline V gene are MNHEY and SVGEGT. The length of the CDR3 is 14 residues. The ends were cut back, 2 bases at V and 1 base at J, with 9 bases in the middle. This CDR3 is CASSYRLPSYEQYF. CDR3 bases: TGTGCCAGCAGTTACAGGCTGCCATCCTACGAGCAGTACTTC.

This clonotype was counted a single time. This chain connects TRBV5-1 to TRBJ2-7, with D perhaps TRBD1 or TRBD2 (5 bases each). Judging by the DNA end, TRBJ2-5 fits better; the J call may be wrong. The V gene's germline CDR1 is SGHRS and CDR2 YFSETQ. The length of the CDR3 is 16 residues. DNA of the CDR3: TGCGCCAGCAGCTTGGAGCCGGGACCCCCGGGGGAGACCCAGTACTTC. It yields the protein CASSLEPGPPGETQYF.

The chain has TRBV29-1 and TRBJ1-4, with D possibly TRBD1 on 6 matching bases. CDR3 length equals 16 residues. V lost 6 bases to trimming and J lost 0 bases, with 17 bases between them. Germline CDR1 is SQVTM and CDR2 is ANQGSEA. This CDR3 reads CSVLTGRPPTNEKLFF. The DNA for the CDR3 is TGCAGCGTGTTAACAGGGCGGCCCCCAACTAATGAAAAACTGTTTTTT. Variable domain in full (rest from reference TRBV29-1 and TRBJ1-4): SAVISQKPSRDICQRGTSLTIQCQVDSQVTMMFWYRQQPGQSLTLIATANQGSEATYESGFVIDKFPISRPNLTFSTLTVSNMSPEDSSIYLCSVLTGRPPTNEKLFFGSGTQLSVL.

DNA for the CDR3: TGTGCCAGCAGTTCACAACCGGGACTAGCAAGGAACTACGAGCAGTACTTC. Translating gives CASSSQPGLARNYEQYF. The chain combines TRBV6-5 with TRBJ2-5; 9 nucleotides agree with TRBD2. With the DNA end fitting TRBJ2-7 better, the J assignment may be wrong. This CDR3 spans 17 amino acids. Germline assignment: CDR1 MNHEY and CDR2 SVGAGI.

This chain links TRBV7-2 with TRBJ2-1; the D gene is possibly TRBD2 (5 bases). This CDR3 is built from 16 residues. Germline lookup yields CDR1 SGHTA and CDR2 FQGNSA. The V end was cut by 1 base, the J end by 10 bases, with 20 bases between. CDR3 region: CASSLGSLVYGGEQFF. The CDR3 DNA follows: TGTGCCAGCAGCTTAGGCTCTCTAGTTTATGGCGGGGAGCAGTTCTTC.

The DNA for the CDR3 is TGCAGTGTCGCCCGTGGCCTCAGCTCCTACAATGAGCAGTTCTTC. This sequence encodes CSVARGLSSYNEQFF. The rearrangement joins TRBV20-1 to TRBJ2-1, with unresolved D. The CDR3 has 15 amino acids. The ends were cut back, 7 bases at V and 0 bases at J, with 16 bases in the middle. Germline lookup yields CDR1 DFQATT and CDR2 SNEGSKA (reference sequence).

The rearrangement joins TRBV7-2 to TRBJ1-6; the D is unclear. Trimming cost V 5 bases and J 9 bases, with 8 bases left between them. Germline-derived CDR1 and CDR2 are SGHTA and FQGNSA. The CDR3 consists of 12 residues. The DNA of the CDR3 is TGTGCCAGCAGCCCGCTTTCTTCACCCCTCCACTTT. Protein sequence: CASSPLSSPLHF.

This clonotype has just a few counts. The J gene is TRBJ2-1, the V gene TRBV29-1; D unresolved. This CDR3 is 10 amino acids long. Trimming removed 5 bases from V and 5 bases from J, with 4 bases in between. Germline-derived CDR1 and CDR2 are SQVTM and ANQGSEA. CDR3 DNA sequence: TGCAGCGTTAATAACAATGAGCAGTTCTTC. The encoded protein is CSVNNNEQFF.

The CDR3 nucleotides are TGCGCCAGCAGCCAACAAGCGCCCGACGGGCAGTTCTTC. Its translation is CASSQQAPDGQFF. This sequence joins TRBV4-1 and TRBJ2-1; D unclear. Germline lookup yields CDR1 MGHRA and CDR2 YSYEKL. V was pared by 2 bases and J by 12 bases, with 14 bases between. CDR3 length: 13 amino acids.

This clonotype was counted between two and nine times. The chain joins TRBV20-1 to TRBJ2-1; TRBD2 matches at 7 bases. Judging by the DNA end, TRBJ2-7 fits better; the J call may be wrong. Per germline, CDR1 DFQATT and CDR2 SNEGSKA (reference sequence). CDR3 length: 14 amino acids. The CDR3 coding sequence is TGCAGTGCTAGAGGGACTAGTGGTTACAATGAGCAGTACTTC. Translating it yields CSARGTSGYNEQYF.

V gene TRBV7-8 combines with J gene TRBJ2-1, with D possibly TRBD1 on 6 matching bases. V was pared by 9 bases and J by 3 bases, with 30 bases between. CDR3 length: 19 amino acids. Germline V lookup: CDR1 SGHVS, CDR2 FQNEAQ. The CDR3 bases are TGTGCCAGTGGGTCGACCAGCAGGGGACAACCTTTATACTACAATGAGCAGTTCTTC. Translation gives CASGSTSRGQPLYYNEQFF.

This chain joins TRBV25-1 and TRBJ1-4, with D unresolved. The CDR3 is 12 amino acids. Germline CDR1 MGHDK, CDR2 SYGVNS. The V end was cut by 4 bases, the J end by 8 bases, with 8 bases between. DNA of the CDR3: TGTGCCAGCAGTGGACGAAGCGAAAAACTGTTTTTT. This sequence encodes CASSGRSEKLFF.

This clonotype showed up just a few times. The chain joins TRBV15 to TRBJ1-2, with D possibly being TRBD1 (5 bases). V lost 3 bases and J lost 0, with 14 bases in between. Germline V CDR1 and CDR2: LNHNV, YYDKDF (reference sequence). This CDR3 is built from 16 residues. CDR3 sequence (DNA): TGTGCCACCAGCAGGAGGGGTGGACAAACTAACTATGGCTACACCTTC. Translated, it gives CATSRRGGQTNYGYTF.

This clonotype was counted a few times. The rearrangement uses TRBV21-1 and TRBJ1-2. TRBV21-1 is an annotated pseudogene. CDR3 size: 13 residues. CDR3 coding DNA: TGTGCCAGCAGCAATTGGGAGAACTATGGCTACACCTTC. Its translation is CASSNWENYGYTF.

The chain employs TRBV7-9 and TRBJ2-2; a possible D gene is TRBD1 (6 bases). The germline V gene has CDR1 SEHNR and CDR2 FQNEAQ (reference sequence). Trimming cost V 5 bases and J 7 bases, with 17 bases left between them. This CDR3 contains 15 residues. CDR3 region: CASSQPRQGIGELFF. CDR3 coding DNA: TGTGCCAGCAGCCAACCCCGCCAGGGGATCGGGGAGCTGTTTTTT.

V gene TRBV14 combines with J gene TRBJ2-3, with D possibly matching TRBD1 (6 bases). Per the germline V gene, CDR1 is SGHDN and CDR2 is FVKESK. This CDR3 has 17 residues. V lost 2 bases and J lost 0, with 15 bases in between. CDR3 in amino acids: CASSQRTGLPSTDTQYF. In DNA, the CDR3 is TGTGCCAGCAGCCAACGTACAGGGCTACCTAGCACAGATACGCAGTATTTT.

The gene calls are TRBV11-3 and TRBJ2-1; D remains unclear. Germline values: CDR1 SGHNT, CDR2 YENEEA. The CDR3 covers 13 residues. V shed 2 bases and J shed 10 bases, with 12 bases lying between them. CDR3 DNA sequence: TGTGCCAGCAGCTTAAGTGACCTAGAGGAGCAGTTCTTC. It yields the protein CASSLSDLEEQFF.

This clonotype was counted only a few times. The rearrangement links TRBV9 to TRBJ2-3; the D gene is possibly TRBD2 (7 bases). The CDR3 covers 15 residues. Germline-derived CDR1 and CDR2 are SGDLS and YYNGEE. Trimming stripped 1 base from V and 3 bases from J, with 12 bases between. CDR3 loop: CASSVRRGLTDTQYF. DNA of the CDR3: TGTGCCAGCAGCGTAAGGCGGGGGCTAACAGATACGCAGTATTTT.

The chain links TRBV7-9 to TRBJ2-7; perhaps D is TRBD1 or TRBD2 (6 bases each). CDR3 length: 14 residues. The V end was cut by 11 bases, the J end by 0 bases, with 17 bases between. The germline V gene has CDR1 SEHNR and CDR2 FQNEAQ (reference sequence). CDR3 DNA sequence: TGTGCCGTTCAGGGGAGGCATTCCTCCTACGAGCAGTACTTC. Translation gives CAVQGRHSSYEQYF.

This sequence joins TRBV3-1 and TRBJ2-5, with 8 bases matching TRBD2. The germline V gene encodes CDR1 LGHDT and CDR2 YNNKEL (reference sequence). The V and J ends lost 10 bases and 4 bases, in that order; junction bases with no gene match: 20. The CDR3 has 17 residues. CDR3 nucleotides: TGTGCCATTCTCCTGCCGCCAGGACGGGGGGGAGGAGAGACCCAGTACTTC. It specifies CAILLPPGRGGGETQYF.